These 9 T cell receptor beta chains came from one sample sequenced in a study of long-term antiretroviral therapy in people with HIV. The assay used was immunoSEQ (version v3.0), run at survey level. TCRdb's table, derived via immunoSEQ multiplex PCR, lists solely in-frame clones and lacks some. The sample has about 33,000 clones, 60% to 85% seen once. The sequences come from unsorted PBMCs, collected 2 years after starting antiretroviral therapy. These receptors originate from a woman aged 50 to 60 with HIV.

The table lists this clone with a count of one. The chain employs TRBV28 and TRBJ2-5, with D unresolved. CDR1 MDHEN and CDR2 SYDVKM come from the germline V gene. Deletions cut 3 bases from V and 5 bases from J, with 10 bases between. CDR3 size: 13 residues. CDR3 coding DNA: TGTGCCAGCAGTTTGCCTACGGTGGAGACCCAGTACTTC. This gives the protein CASSLPTVETQYF.

The chain links TRBV5-4 to TRBJ2-2, with a weak D call TRBD1 (5 bases). The CDR3 is made up of 16 amino acids. CDR1 is SGHNT, CDR2 YYREEE, per germline (reference sequence). V was trimmed by 1 base and J by 1 base, leaving 11 bases between them. The CDR3: CASSLNGRVNTGELFF. The CDR3 nucleotides read TGTGCCAGCAGCTTGAACGGCAGGGTGAACACCGGGGAGCTGTTTTTT.

The genes are TRBV6-1 and TRBJ2-2, with D uncertain. The CDR3 runs to 16 residues. V shed 1 base and J shed 2 bases, with 11 bases lying between them. Germline CDR1 is MNHNS and CDR2 is SASEGT. The CDR3 DNA reads as TGTGCCAGCAGTGAAGGTGTCCTCTTAAACACCGGGGAGCTGTTTTTT. Translation gives CASSEGVLLNTGELFF.

This clone showed up just once. V is TRBV7-6 and J is TRBJ2-3; D perhaps matches TRBD2 (5 bases). The CDR3 has 15 amino acids. V lost 5 bases and J lost 5, with 17 bases in between. Germline lookup yields CDR1 SGHVS and CDR2 FNYEAQ. The DNA for the CDR3 is TGTGCCAGCAGCCCCGGAACGGGGTGGGGAGATACGCAGTATTTT. Its protein is CASSPGTGWGDTQYF.

The chain recombines TRBV7-3 with TRBJ2-1, with a tentative D call TRBD2 (6 bases). Germline V gene sequence: CDR1 SGHTA, CDR2 FQGTGA. CDR3 length equals 14 residues. Between the trimmed V and J ends, which lost 3 bases and 6 bases, there was a span of 12 bases. The CDR3 protein is CASSFQRAGNEQFF. The DNA for the CDR3 is TGTGCCAGCAGCTTCCAGCGGGCGGGCAATGAGCAGTTCTTC.

This clone was counted between two and nine times. The chain combines TRBV5-6 with TRBJ2-7, with a weak D call TRBD2 (5 bases). This CDR3 has 14 residues. Trimming pared 2 bases from V and 0 bases from J, leaving 9 bases between. The germline CDR1 and CDR2 sequences are SGHDT and YYEEEE. Written as DNA, the CDR3 is TGTGCCAGCAGCTTCGATGGAGGCTCCTACGAGCAGTACTTC. Translated, it gives CASSFDGGSYEQYF.

The chain links TRBV6-5 to TRBJ2-1; weak D call: TRBD2 (6 bases). Per germline, CDR1 MNHEY and CDR2 SVGAGI. The CDR3 contains 15 residues. V gave up 6 bases and J gave up 3 bases, with 15 bases separating them. The CDR3: CASSPRGAVYNEQFF. CDR3 DNA sequence: TGTGCCAGCAGCCCACGCGGGGCCGTCTACAATGAGCAGTTCTTC.

With respect to this clone: This is likely a read error, given that the CDR3 carries no conserved phenylalanine or tryptophan at its end. The limits of the CDR3 on the DNA are not certain, so only TCRdb's listed CDR3 is given. The chain links TRBV6-1 to TRBJ2-7; the D call of TRBD1 is as the table states it, not checked on the DNA. The CDR3 is 13 amino acids in total, end residues counted. The V gene's germline CDR1 is MNHNS and CDR2 SASEGT. The CDR3 spells CASSEAAQGRVLI.

The chain recombines TRBV18 with TRBJ2-6, with 7 bases lining up with TRBD1. Germline assignment: CDR1 KGHSH and CDR2 LQKENI. The CDR3 is 18 residues long. Unmatched junction bases numbered 13, after V lost 6 bases and J lost 2 bases. As DNA, the CDR3 is TGTGCCAGCTCTGCAACAGGGGCCACTCTCCCTGGGGCCAACGTCCTGACTTTC. As protein: CASSATGATLPGANVLTF. Using reference TRBV18 and TRBJ2-6 for the parts outside the CDR3, the full variable domain is NAGVMQNPRHLVRRRGQEARLRCSPMKGHSHVYWYRQLPEEGLKFMVYLQKENIIDESGMPKERFSAEFPKEGPSILRIQQVVRGDSAAYFCASSATGATLPGANVLTFGAGSRLTVL.